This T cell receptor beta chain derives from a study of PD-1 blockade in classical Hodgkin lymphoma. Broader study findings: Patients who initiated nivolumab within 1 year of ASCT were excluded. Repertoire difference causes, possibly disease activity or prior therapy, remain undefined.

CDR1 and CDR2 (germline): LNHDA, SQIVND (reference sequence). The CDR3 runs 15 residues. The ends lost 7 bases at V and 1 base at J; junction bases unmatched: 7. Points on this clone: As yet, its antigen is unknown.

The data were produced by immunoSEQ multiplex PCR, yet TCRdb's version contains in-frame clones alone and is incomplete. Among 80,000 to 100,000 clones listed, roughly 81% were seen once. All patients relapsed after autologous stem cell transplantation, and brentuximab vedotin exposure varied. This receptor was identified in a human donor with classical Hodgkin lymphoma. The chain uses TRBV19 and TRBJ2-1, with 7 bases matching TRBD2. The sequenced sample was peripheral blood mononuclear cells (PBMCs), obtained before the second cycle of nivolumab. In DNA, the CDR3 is TGTGCCAGTACCCTAAGCGGGATGTCCTACAATGAGCAGTTCTTC. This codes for CASTLSGMSYNEQFF.